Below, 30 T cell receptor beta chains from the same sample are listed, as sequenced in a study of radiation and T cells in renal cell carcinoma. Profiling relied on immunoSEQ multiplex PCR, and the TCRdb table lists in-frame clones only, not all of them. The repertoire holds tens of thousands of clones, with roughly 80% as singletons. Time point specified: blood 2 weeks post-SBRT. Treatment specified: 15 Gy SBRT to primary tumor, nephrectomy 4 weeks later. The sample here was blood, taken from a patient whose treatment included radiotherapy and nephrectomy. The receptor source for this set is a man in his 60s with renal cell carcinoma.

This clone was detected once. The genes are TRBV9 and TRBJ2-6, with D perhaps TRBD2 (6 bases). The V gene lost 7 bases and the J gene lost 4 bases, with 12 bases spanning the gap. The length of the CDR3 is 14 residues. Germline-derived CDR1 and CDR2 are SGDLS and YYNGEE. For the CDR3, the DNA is TGTGCCAGCGGTCGGGGGTCAGGGGCCAACGTCCTGACTTTC. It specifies CASGRGSGANVLTF.

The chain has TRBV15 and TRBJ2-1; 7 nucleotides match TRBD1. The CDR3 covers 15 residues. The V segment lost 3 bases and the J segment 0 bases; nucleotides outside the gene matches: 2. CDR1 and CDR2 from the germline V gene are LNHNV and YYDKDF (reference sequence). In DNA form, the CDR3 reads TGTGCCACCAGCAGGGGACAGAACTCCTACAATGAGCAGTTCTTC. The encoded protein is CATSRGQNSYNEQFF.

CDR3 amino acids: CASNLGTDSNQPQHF. DNA of the CDR3: TGTGCCAGCAACCTCGGGACGGATAGCAATCAGCCCCAGCATTTT. The rearrangement joins TRBV16 to TRBJ1-5, with TRBD1 as a possible D gene (5 bases). V lost 7 bases and J 0 bases, leaving 13 bases between the germline ends. The CDR3 length is 15 residues. Germline V gene sequence: CDR1 KGHSY, CDR2 FQNENV.

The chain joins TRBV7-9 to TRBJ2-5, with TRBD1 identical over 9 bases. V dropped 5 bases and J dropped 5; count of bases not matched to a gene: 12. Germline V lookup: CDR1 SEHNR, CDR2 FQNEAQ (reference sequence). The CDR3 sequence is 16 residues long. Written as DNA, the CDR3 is TGTGCCAGCAGCCCCACCACAGGGGGCTTCCGTGAGACCCAGTACTTC. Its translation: CASSPTTGGFRETQYF.

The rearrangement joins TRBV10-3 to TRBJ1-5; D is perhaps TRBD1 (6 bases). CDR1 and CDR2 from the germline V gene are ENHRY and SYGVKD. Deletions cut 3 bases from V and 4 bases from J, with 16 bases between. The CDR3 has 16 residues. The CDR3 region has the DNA TGTGCCATCAGTGAAAAAAGGGACAAAGGGAATCAGCCCCAGCATTTT. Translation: CAISEKRDKGNQPQHF.

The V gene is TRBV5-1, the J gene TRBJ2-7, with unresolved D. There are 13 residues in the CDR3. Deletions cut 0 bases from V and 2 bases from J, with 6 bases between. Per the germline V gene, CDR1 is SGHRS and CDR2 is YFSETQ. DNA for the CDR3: TGCGCCAGCAGCTTGGGACCAGCCTACGAGCAGTACTTC. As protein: CASSLGPAYEQYF.

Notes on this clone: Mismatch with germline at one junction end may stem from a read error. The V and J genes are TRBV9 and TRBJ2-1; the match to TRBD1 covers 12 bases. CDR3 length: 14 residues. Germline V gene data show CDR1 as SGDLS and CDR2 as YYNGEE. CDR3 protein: CASTPGQGANEQFF. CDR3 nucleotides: TGTGCGAGCACACCGGGACAGGGGGCGAATGAGCAGTTCTTC.

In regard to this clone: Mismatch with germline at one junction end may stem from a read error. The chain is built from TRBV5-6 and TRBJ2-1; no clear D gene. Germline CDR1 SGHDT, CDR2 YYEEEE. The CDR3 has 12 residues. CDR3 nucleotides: TGTGCCAGCAGTATTGGCTACAATGAGCGGTTCTTC. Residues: CASSIGYNERFF.

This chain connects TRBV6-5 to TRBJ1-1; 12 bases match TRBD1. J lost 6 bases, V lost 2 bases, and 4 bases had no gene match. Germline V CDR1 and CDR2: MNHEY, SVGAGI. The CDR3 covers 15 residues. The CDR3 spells CASSYTGQGAPEAFF. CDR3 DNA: TGTGCCAGCAGTTACACGGGACAGGGGGCGCCTGAAGCTTTCTTT.

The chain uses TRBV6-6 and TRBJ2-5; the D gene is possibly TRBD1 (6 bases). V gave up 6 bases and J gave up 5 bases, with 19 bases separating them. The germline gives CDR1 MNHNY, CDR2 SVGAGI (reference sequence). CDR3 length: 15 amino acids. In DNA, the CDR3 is TGTGCCAGCAGGAGGGGCCCAACAGGGTCGGAGACCCAGTACTTC. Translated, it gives CASRRGPTGSETQYF.

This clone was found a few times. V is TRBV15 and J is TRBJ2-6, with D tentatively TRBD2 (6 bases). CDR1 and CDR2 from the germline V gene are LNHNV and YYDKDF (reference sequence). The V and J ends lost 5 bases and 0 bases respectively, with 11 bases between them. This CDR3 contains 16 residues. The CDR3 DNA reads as TGTGCCACCAGCCGCGGGGACCACTCTGGGGCCAACGTCCTGACTTTC. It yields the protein CATSRGDHSGANVLTF. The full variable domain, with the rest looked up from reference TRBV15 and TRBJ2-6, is DAMVIQNPRYQVTQFGKPVTLSCSQTLNHNVMYWYQQKSSQAPKLLFHYYDKDFNNEADTPDNFQSRRPNTSFCFLDIRSPGLGDTAMYLCATSRGDHSGANVLTFGAGSRLTVL.

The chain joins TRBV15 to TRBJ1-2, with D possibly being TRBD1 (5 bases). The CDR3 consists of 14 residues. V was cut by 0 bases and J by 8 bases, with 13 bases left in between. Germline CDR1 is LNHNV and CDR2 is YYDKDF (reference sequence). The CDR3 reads CATSRDHRSGGYTF. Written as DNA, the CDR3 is TGTGCCACCAGCAGAGATCACAGGAGTGGCGGCTACACCTTC.

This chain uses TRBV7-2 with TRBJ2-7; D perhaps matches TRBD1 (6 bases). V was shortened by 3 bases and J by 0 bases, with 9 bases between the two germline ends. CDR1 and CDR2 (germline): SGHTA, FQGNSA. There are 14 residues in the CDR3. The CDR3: CASSLGQRSYEQYF. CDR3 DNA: TGTGCCAGCAGCTTGGGACAACGCTCCTACGAGCAGTACTTC.

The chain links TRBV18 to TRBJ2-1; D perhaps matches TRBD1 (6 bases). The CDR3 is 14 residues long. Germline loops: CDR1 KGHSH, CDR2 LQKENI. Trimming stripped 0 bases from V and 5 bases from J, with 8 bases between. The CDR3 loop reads CASSPPGHHNEQFF. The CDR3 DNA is TGTGCCAGCTCACCACCGGGACACCACAATGAGCAGTTCTTC.

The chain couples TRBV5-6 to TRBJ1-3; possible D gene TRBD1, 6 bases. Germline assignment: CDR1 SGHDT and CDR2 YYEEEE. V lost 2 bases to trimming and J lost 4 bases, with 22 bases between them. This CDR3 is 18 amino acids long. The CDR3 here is CASSFLARGGTTGNTIYF. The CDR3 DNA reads TGTGCCAGCAGCTTCTTGGCCCGGGGGGGCACTACAGGAAACACCATATATTTT.

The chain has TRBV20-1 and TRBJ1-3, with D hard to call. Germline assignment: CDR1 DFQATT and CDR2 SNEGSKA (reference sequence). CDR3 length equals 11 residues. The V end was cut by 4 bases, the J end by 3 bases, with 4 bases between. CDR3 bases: TGCAGTGCTATATTTGGAAACACCATATATTTT. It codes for CSAIFGNTIYF.

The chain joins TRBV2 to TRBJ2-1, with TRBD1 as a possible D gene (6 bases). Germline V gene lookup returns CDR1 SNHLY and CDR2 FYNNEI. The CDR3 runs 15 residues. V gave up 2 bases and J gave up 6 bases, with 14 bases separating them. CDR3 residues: CASSERGSSFNEQFF. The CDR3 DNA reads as TGTGCCAGCAGTGAAAGGGGGTCGTCGTTCAATGAGCAGTTCTTC. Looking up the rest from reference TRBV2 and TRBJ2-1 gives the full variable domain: EPEVTQTPSHQVTQMGQEVILRCVPISNHLYFYWYRQILGQKVEFLVSFYNNEISEKSEIFDDQFSVERPDGSNFTLKIRSTKLEDSAMYFCASSERGSSFNEQFFGPGTRLTVL.

For the CDR3, the DNA is TGTGCCAGCAGATCCGGACAGGGAGGTAATGAGCAGTTCTTC. Translated, it gives CASRSGQGGNEQFF. The genes are TRBV6-4 and TRBJ2-1; TRBD1 matches 8 bases. Per germline, CDR1 MRHNA and CDR2 SNTAGT. This CDR3 comprises 14 residues. With V trimmed by 6 bases and J by 7 bases, 8 bases remained unmatched.

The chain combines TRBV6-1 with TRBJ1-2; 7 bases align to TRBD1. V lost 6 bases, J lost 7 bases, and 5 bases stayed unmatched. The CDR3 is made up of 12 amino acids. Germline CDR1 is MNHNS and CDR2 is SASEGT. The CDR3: CASRRQGGGYTF. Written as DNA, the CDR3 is TGTGCCAGCAGGCGACAGGGTGGTGGCTACACCTTC.

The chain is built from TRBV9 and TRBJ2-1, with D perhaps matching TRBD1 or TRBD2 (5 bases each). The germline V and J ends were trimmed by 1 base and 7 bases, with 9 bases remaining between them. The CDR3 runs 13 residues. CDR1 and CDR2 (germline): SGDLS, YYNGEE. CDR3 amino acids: CASSVSWGNEQFF. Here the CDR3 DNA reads TGTGCCAGCAGCGTAAGTTGGGGGAATGAGCAGTTCTTC.

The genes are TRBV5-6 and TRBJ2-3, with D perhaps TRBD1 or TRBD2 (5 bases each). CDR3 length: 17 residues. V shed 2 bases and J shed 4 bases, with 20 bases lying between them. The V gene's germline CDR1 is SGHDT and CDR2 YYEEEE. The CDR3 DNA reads TGTGCCAGCAGCTTTCGGGGACGGGCGACATGGCCAGATACGCAGTATTTT. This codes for CASSFRGRATWPDTQYF.

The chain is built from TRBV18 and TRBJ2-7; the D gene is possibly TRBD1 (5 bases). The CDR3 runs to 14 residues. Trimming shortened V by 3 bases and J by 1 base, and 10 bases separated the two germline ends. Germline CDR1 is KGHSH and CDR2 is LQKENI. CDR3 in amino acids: CASSPGHKSYEQYF. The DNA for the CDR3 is TGTGCCAGCTCACCCGGACATAAATCCTACGAGCAGTACTTC. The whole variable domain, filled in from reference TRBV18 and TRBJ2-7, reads NAGVMQNPRHLVRRRGQEARLRCSPMKGHSHVYWYRQLPEEGLKFMVYLQKENIIDESGMPKERFSAEFPKEGPSILRIQQVVRGDSAAYFCASSPGHKSYEQYFGPGTRLTVT.

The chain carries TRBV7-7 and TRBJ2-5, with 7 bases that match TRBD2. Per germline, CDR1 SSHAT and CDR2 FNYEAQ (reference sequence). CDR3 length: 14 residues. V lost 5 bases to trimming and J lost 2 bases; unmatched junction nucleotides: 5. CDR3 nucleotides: TGTGCCAGCAGCCCAGGCGGGGGACAAGAGACCCAGTACTTC. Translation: CASSPGGGQETQYF.

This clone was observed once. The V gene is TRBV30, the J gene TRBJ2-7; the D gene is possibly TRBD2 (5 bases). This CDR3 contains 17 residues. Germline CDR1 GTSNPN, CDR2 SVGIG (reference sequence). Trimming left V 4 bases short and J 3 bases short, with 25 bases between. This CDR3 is CAWILWAQSDYSYEQYF. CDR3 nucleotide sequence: TGTGCCTGGATTCTCTGGGCGCAATCCGACTATAGCTACGAGCAGTACTTC.

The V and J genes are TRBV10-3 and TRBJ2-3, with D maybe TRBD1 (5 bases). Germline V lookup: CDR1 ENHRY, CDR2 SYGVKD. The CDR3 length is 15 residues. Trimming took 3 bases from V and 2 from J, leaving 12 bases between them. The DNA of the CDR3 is TGTGCCATCAGTGACAGGGTGAGAACCACAGATACGCAGTATTTT. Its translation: CAISDRVRTTDTQYF.

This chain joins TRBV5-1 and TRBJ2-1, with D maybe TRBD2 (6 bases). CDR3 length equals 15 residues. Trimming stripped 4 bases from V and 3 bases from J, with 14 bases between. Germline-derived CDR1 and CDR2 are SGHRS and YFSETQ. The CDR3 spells CASSPERALYNEQFF. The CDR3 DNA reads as TGCGCCAGCAGCCCTGAGCGGGCCCTCTACAATGAGCAGTTCTTC.

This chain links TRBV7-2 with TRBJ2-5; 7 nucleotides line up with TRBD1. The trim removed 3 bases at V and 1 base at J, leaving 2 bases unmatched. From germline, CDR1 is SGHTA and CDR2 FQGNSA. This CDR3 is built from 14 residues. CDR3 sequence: CASSLDRTQETQYF. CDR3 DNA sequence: TGTGCCAGCAGCTTGGACAGGACCCAAGAGACCCAGTACTTC.

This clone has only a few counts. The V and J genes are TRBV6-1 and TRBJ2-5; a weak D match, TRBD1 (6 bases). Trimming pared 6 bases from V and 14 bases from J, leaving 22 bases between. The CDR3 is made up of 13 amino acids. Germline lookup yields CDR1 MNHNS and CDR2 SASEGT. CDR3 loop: CASSEGGPPRGYF. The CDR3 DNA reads TGTGCCAGCAGCGAGGGTGGACCGCCCAGGGGTTACTTC.

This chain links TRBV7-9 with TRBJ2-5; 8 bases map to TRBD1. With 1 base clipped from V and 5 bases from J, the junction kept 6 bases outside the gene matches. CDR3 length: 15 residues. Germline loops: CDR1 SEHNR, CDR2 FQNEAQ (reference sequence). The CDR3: CASSLEQGVRETQYF. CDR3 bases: TGTGCCAGCAGCTTAGAACAGGGGGTTAGGGAGACCCAGTACTTC.

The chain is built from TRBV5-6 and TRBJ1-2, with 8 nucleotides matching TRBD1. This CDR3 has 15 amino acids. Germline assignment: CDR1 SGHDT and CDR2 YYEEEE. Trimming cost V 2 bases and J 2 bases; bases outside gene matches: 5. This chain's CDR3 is CASSFDRGPNYGYTF. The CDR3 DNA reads TGTGCCAGCAGCTTTGACAGGGGTCCCAACTATGGCTACACCTTC.